This TCR beta chain emerged from a study of blood T cells in healthy people across ages. Overall study context: Capture via template switching afforded approximately one barcoded beta molecule per two T cells.

The CDR3 is 15 residues long. V lost 2 bases to trimming and J lost 4 bases, with 13 bases between them. Germline loops: CDR1 SGHTA, CDR2 FQGNSA. The study's findings and limits: Correlation between TCR beta diversity and naive T cell percentage was strong.

Through a sample-barcoded 5' primer and a J-beta primer mix, a second PCR was run for roughly 7 to 12 cycles. Every single cDNA molecule received a tag from a template-switch adaptor with 12 random nucleotides. MiXCR was run by TCRdb on the 5' RACE reads, yielding one entry per CDR3 protein. The sample has over 1.5 million distinct CDR3 sequences; 40% to 55% are singletons. Concerning this clonotype: Its antigen is still unknown.

The chain carries TRBV7-2 and TRBJ2-3; tentatively, D is TRBD2 (6 bases). The sample consisted of blood. This clonotype was sampled from a woman aged 40 to 50 in good health. The CDR3 coding sequence is TGTGCCAGCAGCTTACAAACTAGCCCATCAGATACGCAGTATTTT. It codes for CASSLQTSPSDTQYF.